The sequence of this T cell receptor beta chain was determined in a study of blood T cell repertoires in COVID-19. In its sample, this clone was seen a few times. The CDR3 is 15 residues long. Germline assignment: CDR1 SGHNT and CDR2 YENEEA. Trimming took 3 bases from V and 3 from J; bases not matched to a gene: 6. Profiled with immunoSEQ multiplex PCR; TCRdb holds only in-frame clones, not every one. The sample carries about 59,000 clones, about four fifths recorded once. Sequencing used peripheral blood. The origin of this receptor is an elderly woman with acute or convalescent COVID-19. The genes are TRBV11-3 and TRBJ2-7; 9 bases are shared with TRBD1. Here the CDR3 reads CASSFLGTGLYEQYF. Written as DNA, the CDR3 is TGTGCCAGCAGCTTTTTGGGGACAGGGCTCTACGAGCAGTACTTC.